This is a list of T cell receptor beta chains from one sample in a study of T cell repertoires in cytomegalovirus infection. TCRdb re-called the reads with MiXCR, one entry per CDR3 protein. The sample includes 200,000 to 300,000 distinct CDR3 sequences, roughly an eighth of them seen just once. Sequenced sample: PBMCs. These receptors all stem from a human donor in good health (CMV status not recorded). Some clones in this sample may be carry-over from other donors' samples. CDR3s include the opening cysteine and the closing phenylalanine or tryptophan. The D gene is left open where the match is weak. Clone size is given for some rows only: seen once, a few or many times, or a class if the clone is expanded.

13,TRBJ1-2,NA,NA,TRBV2,TGTGCCAGCAGAGAGCGAGTAAACTATGGCTACACCTTC,CASRERVNYGYTF
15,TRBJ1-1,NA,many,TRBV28,TGTGCCAGCGGGGGACCTCAGGGAACGAACACTGAAGCTTTCTTT,CASGGPQGTNTEAFF
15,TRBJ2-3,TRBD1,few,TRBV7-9,TGTGCCAGCAGCCCAGGGACAGGGGGAACAGATACGCAGTATTTT,CASSPGTGGTDTQYF
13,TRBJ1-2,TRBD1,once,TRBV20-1,TGCAGTGCGACGGGACAGGGCGGCTATGGCTACACCTTC,CSATGQGGYGYTF
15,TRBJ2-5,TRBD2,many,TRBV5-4,TGTGCCAGCAGCTTACGGCGGGGGGAAAGTGAGACCCAGTACTTC,CASSLRRGESETQYF
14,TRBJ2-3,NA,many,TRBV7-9,TGTGCCAGCAGCTTCCGACTGCGCACAGATACGCAGTATTTT,CASSFRLRTDTQYF
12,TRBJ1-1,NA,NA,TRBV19,TGTGCCAGTAATACGGGACCAGGCGAAGCTTTCTTT,CASNTGPGEAFF
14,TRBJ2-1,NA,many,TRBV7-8,TGTGCCAGCCGTCCTAGTCTCTCCTACAATGAGCAGTTCTTC,CASRPSLSYNEQFF
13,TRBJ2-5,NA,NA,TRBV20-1,TGCAGTGCTAAGGGGACCGGGGTTGGCCCGCTGTACTTC,CSAKGTGVGPLYF
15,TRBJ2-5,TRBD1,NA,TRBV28,TGTGCCAGCAGTTTACCGGACAGGGCCGGAGAGACCCAGTACTTC,CASSLPDRAGETQYF
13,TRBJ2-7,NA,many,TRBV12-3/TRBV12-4,TGTGCCAGCAGCTCCCACCAGAATGTCGAGCAGTACTTC,CASSSHQNVEQYF
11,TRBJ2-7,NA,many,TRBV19,TGTGCCAGTAGTACGGCAATCGAGCAGTACTTC,CASSTAIEQYF
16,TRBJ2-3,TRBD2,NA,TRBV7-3,TGTGCCAGCAGCCGAGGGACTAGCGGGGGCCCAGATACGCAGTATTTT,CASSRGTSGGPDTQYF
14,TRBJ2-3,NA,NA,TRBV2,TGTGCCAGCAACATAGGGGTTAGCACAGATACGCAGTATTTT,CASNIGVSTDTQYF
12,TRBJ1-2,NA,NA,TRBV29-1,TGCAGCGTTCAATCGGACGGAGCTGGCTACACCTTC,CSVQSDGAGYTF
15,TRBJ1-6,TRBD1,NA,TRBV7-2,TGTGCCAGCAACCCAGGGGCAGGGGGAAGCTCACCCCCCCACTTT,CASNPGAGGSSPPHF
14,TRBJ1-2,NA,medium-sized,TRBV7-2,TGTGCCAGCAGCTTAGCGCTCGGGGGATATGGCTACACCTTC,CASSLALGGYGYTF
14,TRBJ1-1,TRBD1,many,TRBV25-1,TGTGCCAGCAGTGGGGGACAGACCAACACTGAAGCTTTCTTT,CASSGGQTNTEAFF
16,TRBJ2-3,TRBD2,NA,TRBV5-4,TGTGCCAGCAGCCTACGGACTAGCGGTAACACAGATACGCAGTATTTT,CASSLRTSGNTDTQYF
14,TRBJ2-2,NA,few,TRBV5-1,TGCGCCAGCAGCTTGGTGGCGGACACCGGGGAGCTGTTTTTT,CASSLVADTGELFF
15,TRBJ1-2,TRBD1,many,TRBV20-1,TGCAGTGCTAGGGGGGCCACAGGGGGGTACTATGGCTACACCTTC,CSARGATGGYYGYTF
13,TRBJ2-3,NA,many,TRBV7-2,TGTGCCAGCAGGTACCCTAGCACAGATACGCAGTATTTT,CASRYPSTDTQYF
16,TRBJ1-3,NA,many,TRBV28,TGTGCCAGCAGCCTCACATCCGGGACATTGCGAAACACCATATATTTT,CASSLTSGTLRNTIYF
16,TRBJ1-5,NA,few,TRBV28,TGTGCCAGCGCGGGGAGGGATCGGGGGCTGGGACAGCCCCAGCATTTT,CASAGRDRGLGQPQHF
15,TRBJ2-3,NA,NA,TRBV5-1,TGCGCCAGCAGCTTGGACCTTTCTACCACAGATACGCAGTATTTT,CASSLDLSTTDTQYF
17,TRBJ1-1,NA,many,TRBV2,TGTGCCAGCAGTGAACTGGGGGGGTTTAATTTGAACACTGAAGCTTTCTTT,CASSELGGFNLNTEAFF
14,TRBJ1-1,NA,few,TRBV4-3,TGCGCCAGCAGCCAAGGAAAGGGTTTCACTGAAGCTTTCTTT,CASSQGKGFTEAFF
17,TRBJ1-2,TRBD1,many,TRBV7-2,TGTGCCAGCAGCTTAGCGTACGGGACAGGGGCGGACTATGGCTACACCTTC,CASSLAYGTGADYGYTF
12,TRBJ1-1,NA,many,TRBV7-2,TGTGCCAGCAGCTTAGACTTCAGTAAAGCTTTCTTT,CASSLDFSKAFF
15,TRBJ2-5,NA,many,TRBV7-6,TGTGCCAGCAGCTCGCAGGGGGGCGGCCAAGAGACCCAGTACTTC,CASSSQGGGQETQYF
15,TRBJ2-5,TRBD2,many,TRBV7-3,TGTGCCAGCAGTCCCCAACTAGCGGGGTGGGAGACCCAGTACTTC,CASSPQLAGWETQYF
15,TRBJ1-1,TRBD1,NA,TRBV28,TGTGCCAGCAGTTCAGCAGGACAGGGGAACACTGAAGCTTTCTTT,CASSSAGQGNTEAFF
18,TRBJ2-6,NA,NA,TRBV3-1,TGTGCCAGCAGCCCCCAGGCTAGCGCCCGCTCTGGGGCCAACGTCCTGACTTTC,CASSPQASARSGANVLTF
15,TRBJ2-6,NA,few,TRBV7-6,TGTGCCAGCAGCTTAGTGGGGAATGGGGCCAACGTCCTGACTTTC,CASSLVGNGANVLTF
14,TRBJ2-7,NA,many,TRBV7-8,TGTGCCAGCAGCTTAGGTGGGGGGAACTACGAGCAGTACTTC,CASSLGGGNYEQYF
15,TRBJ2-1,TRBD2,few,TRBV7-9,TGTGCCAGCAGCTTGGGGGGTAGCGGGAGAAATGAGCAGTTCTTC,CASSLGGSGRNEQFF
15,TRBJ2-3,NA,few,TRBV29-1,TGCAGCGTCGACTTAGGGAGGCCCTCCACAGATACGCAGTATTTT,CSVDLGRPSTDTQYF
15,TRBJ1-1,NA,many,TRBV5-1,TGCGCCAGCAGCTCTTTCGTTGGGGGGACCACTGAAGCTTTCTTT,CASSSFVGGTTEAFF
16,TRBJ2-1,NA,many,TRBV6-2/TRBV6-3,TGTGCCAGCAGTTCACCGGGACTGAGCTCCTACAATGAGCAGTTCTTC,CASSSPGLSSYNEQFF
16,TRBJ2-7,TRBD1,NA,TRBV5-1,TGCGCCAGCAGCTCCGGAATCGGGACAGGGCCCGTCGAGCAGTACTTC,CASSSGIGTGPVEQYF
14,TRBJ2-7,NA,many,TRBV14,TGTGCCAGCAGCCAAGGTCCAGGGGGGTACGAGCAGTACTTC,CASSQGPGGYEQYF
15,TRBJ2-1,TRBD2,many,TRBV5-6,TGTGCCAGCAGCTTGGTACTAGCGGGAGCTAATGAGCAGTTCTTC,CASSLVLAGANEQFF
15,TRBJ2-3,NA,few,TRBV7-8,TGTGCCAGCAGCCCTCTTGAGGGAAGCACAGATACGCAGTATTTT,CASSPLEGSTDTQYF
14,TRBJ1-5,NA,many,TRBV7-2,TGTGCCAGCAGTCCTCGGGGGAACAATCAGCCCCAGCATTTT,CASSPRGNNQPQHF
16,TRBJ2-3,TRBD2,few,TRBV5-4,TGTGCCAGCAGCTCAGGCGGACTAGCGGGCACAGATACGCAGTATTTT,CASSSGGLAGTDTQYF
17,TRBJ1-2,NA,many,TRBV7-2,TGTGCCAGCAGCTTAGAGATGGGGGGACTAGCTAACTATGGCTACACCTTC,CASSLEMGGLANYGYTF
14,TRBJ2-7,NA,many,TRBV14,TGTGCCAGCAGCCCTTGGAGGAAACCCTACGAGCAGTACTTC,CASSPWRKPYEQYF
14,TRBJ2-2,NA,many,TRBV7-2,TGTGCCAGCAGCTTAGATTCACGGACCGGGGAGCTGTTTTTT,CASSLDSRTGELFF
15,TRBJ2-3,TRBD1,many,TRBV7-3,TGTGCCAGCAGCCAGGACAGGTTCAGCACAGATACGCAGTATTTT,CASSQDRFSTDTQYF
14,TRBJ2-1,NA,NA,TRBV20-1,TGCAGTGCTAGAGAGCGGGTTGTGACGGGTGAGCAGTTCTTC,CSARERVVTGEQFF
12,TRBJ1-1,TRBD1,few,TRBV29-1,TGCAGCGCGGGACAGGGCAACACTGAAGCTTTCTTT,CSAGQGNTEAFF
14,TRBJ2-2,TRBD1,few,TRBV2,TGTGCCAGCAGAGCCGGGACAGGTCCCGGGGAGCTGTTTTTT,CASRAGTGPGELFF